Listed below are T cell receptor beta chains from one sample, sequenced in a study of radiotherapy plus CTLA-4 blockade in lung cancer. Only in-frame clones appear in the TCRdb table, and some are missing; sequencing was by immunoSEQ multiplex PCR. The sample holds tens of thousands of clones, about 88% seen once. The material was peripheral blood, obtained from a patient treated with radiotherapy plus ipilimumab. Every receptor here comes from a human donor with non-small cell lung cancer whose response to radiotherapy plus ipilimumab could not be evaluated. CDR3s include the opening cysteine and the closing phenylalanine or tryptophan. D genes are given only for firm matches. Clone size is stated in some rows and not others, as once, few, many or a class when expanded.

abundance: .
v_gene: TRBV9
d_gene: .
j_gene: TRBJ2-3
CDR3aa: CASSVAGETDTQYF
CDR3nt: TGTGCCAGCAGCGTAGCGGGAGAGACAGATACGCAGTATTTT

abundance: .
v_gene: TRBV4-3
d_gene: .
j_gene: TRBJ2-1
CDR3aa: CASSQVAATSFDEQFF
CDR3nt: TGCGCCAGCAGCCAAGTCGCGGCTACCTCCTTCGATGAGCAGTTCTTC

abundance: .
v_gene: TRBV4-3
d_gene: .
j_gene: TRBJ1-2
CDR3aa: CASSQDYAGLGYGYTF
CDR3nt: TGCGCCAGCAGCCAAGATTATGCGGGGCTCGGCTATGGCTACACCTTC

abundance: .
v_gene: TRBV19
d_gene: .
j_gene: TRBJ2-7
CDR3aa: CASKVQTGTYEQYF
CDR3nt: TGTGCCAGTAAAGTCCAGACGGGGACCTACGAGCAGTACTTC

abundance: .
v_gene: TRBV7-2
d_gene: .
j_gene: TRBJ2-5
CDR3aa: CASSSTSQETQYF
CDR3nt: TGTGCCAGCAGCTCGACTAGTCAAGAGACCCAGTACTTC

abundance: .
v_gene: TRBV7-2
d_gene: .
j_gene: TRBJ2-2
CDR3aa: CASSLIVSVNTGELFF
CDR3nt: TGTGCCAGCAGCTTAATCGTTAGTGTAAACACCGGGGAGCTGTTTTTT

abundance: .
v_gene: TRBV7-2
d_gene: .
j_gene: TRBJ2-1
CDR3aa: CASSFGLYNEQFF
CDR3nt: TGTGCCAGCAGCTTTGGCCTGTACAATGAGCAGTTCTTC

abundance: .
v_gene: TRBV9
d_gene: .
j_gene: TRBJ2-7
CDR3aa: CASSLPAASSEQYF
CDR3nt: TGTGCCAGCAGCCTTCCCGCGGCTAGCAGTGAGCAGTACTTC

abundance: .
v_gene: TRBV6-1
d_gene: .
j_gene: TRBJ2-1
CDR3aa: CASSESAVGSYNEQFF
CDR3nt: TGTGCCAGCAGTGAATCAGCGGTCGGCTCCTACAATGAGCAGTTCTTC

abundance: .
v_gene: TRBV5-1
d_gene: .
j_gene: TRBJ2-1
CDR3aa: CASSSQGYEQFF
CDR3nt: TGCGCCAGCAGCTCACAGGGCTATGAGCAGTTCTTC

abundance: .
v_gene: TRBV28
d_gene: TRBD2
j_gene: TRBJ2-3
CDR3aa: CASSSSSGTRPDTQYF
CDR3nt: TGTGCCAGCAGTTCTTCTAGCGGGACCCGCCCAGATACGCAGTATTTT

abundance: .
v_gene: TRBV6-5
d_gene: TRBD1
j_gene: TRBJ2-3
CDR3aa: CASRSDRGRTDTQYF
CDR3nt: TGTGCCAGCAGATCGGACAGGGGGCGCACAGATACGCAGTATTTT

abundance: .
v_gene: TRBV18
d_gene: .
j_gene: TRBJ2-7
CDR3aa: CASSPGASYEQYF
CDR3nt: TGTGCCAGCTCACCTGGAGCCTCCTACGAGCAGTACTTC

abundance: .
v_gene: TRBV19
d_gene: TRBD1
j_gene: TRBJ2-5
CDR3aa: CASSIAQGLETQYF
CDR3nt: TGTGCCAGTAGTATAGCACAGGGGTTAGAGACCCAGTACTTC

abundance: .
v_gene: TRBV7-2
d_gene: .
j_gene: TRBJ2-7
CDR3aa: CASSLARSYEQYF
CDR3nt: TGTGCCAGCAGCTTAGCGAGATCCTACGAGCAGTACTTC

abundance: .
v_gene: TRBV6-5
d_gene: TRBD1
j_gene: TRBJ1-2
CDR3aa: CASSDRQGYGYTF
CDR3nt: TGTGCCAGCAGTGACAGACAGGGCTATGGCTACACCTTC

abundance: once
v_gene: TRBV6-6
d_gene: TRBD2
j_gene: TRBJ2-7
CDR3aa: CASSLPSGAYEQYF
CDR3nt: TGTGCCAGCAGCCTACCTAGCGGGGCCTACGAGCAGTACTTC

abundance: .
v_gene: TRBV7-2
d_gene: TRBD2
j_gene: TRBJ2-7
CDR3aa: CASNNPASGYEQYF
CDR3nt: TGTGCCAGCAACAACCCCGCTAGCGGATACGAGCAGTACTTC

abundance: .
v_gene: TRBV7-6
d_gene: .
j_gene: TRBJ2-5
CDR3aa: CASSLVSAGKKETQYF
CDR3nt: TGTGCCAGCAGCTTAGTGAGCGCGGGGAAAAAGGAGACCCAGTACTTC

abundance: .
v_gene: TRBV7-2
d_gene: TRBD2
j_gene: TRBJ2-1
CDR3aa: CASSFPLAGGRNEQFF
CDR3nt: TGTGCCAGCAGCTTCCCCCTGGCGGGGGGGCGTAATGAGCAGTTCTTC

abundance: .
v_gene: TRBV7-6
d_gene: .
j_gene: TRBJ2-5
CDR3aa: CASSFSTGEETQYF
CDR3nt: TGTGCCAGCAGCTTTTCGACAGGTGAAGAGACCCAGTACTTC

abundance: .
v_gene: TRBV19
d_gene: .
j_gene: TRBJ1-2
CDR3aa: CASRDSNYGYTF
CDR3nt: TGTGCCAGTAGGGACAGTAACTATGGCTACACCTTC